The 8 T cell receptor beta chains in this list originate from one sample, sequenced in a study of beta chain features in type 1 diabetes. Expressed TCRB transcripts were sequenced, since all the RNA that had been isolated was reverse transcribed. Produced via immunoSEQ multiplex PCR; TCRdb's table is partial and in-frame only. In the table there are 400,000 or so clones, over 8.5% of which are singletons. No antigen has been assigned to these receptors. Study-level findings and limits: TCRB CDR3s from Type 1 diabetes patients were moderately but significantly shorter in all four CD4+ subsets.

The sample consisted of central memory CD4+ T cells from blood. Receptor source: a young man with type 1 diabetes.

This clone was picked up a small number of times. The V call is TRBV2, the J call TRBJ2-7; 13 nucleotides align to TRBD2. The V and J ends lost 6 bases and 9 bases, in that order; junction bases with no gene match: 8. Germline-derived CDR1 and CDR2 are SNHLY and FYNNEI. There are 14 residues in the CDR3. The CDR3 sequence is CASRRTSGSPAQYF. The CDR3 DNA sequence: TGTGCCAGCAGGAGGACTAGCGGGAGCCCAGCGCAGTACTTC.

This clone has more than one count but fewer than ten. The chain employs TRBV7-9 and TRBJ2-1; D uncertain. This CDR3 has 13 residues. Germline V gene lookup returns CDR1 SEHNR and CDR2 FQNEAQ (reference sequence). V lost 5 bases and J lost 7, with 12 bases in between. CDR3: CASSPAGRNEQFF. In DNA, the CDR3 is TGTGCCAGCAGCCCAGCAGGAAGGAATGAGCAGTTCTTC. The full variable domain, completed using reference TRBV7-9 and TRBJ2-1, is DTGVSQNPRHKITKRGQNVTFRCDPISEHNRLYWYRQTLGQGPEFLTYFQNEAQLEKSRLLSDRFSAERPKGSFSTLEIQRTEQGDSAMYLCASSPAGRNEQFFGPGTRLTVL.

In its sample, this clone was seen many times. The chain joins TRBV5-1 to TRBJ2-1; D possibly corresponds to TRBD2 (6 bases). V shed 2 bases and J shed 2 bases, with 11 bases lying between them. The CDR3 consists of 15 residues. Germline CDR1 is SGHRS and CDR2 is YFSETQ. The CDR3 DNA is TGCGCCAGCAGCTTATTAGCGGACACCTACAATGAGCAGTTCTTC. Encoded protein: CASSLLADTYNEQFF.

This chain connects TRBV5-4 to TRBJ2-2; D not certain. Per germline, CDR1 SGHNT and CDR2 YYREEE (reference sequence). This CDR3 spans 13 amino acids. V lost 1 base and J 6 bases, leaving 7 bases between the germline ends. This chain's CDR3 is CASSLSFAGELFF. CDR3 coding DNA: TGTGCCAGCAGCTTGTCTTTTGCCGGGGAGCTGTTTTTT.

This clone has a handful of counts. The chain combines TRBV2 with TRBJ2-7; TRBD1 matches 10 bases. Per germline, CDR1 SNHLY and CDR2 FYNNEI. V dropped 5 bases and J dropped 7; count of bases not matched to a gene: 5. This CDR3 contains 13 residues. Here the CDR3 DNA reads TGTGCCAGCAGTAGGGACAGGGGTGGAGAGCAGTACTTC. Its translation is CASSRDRGGEQYF.

The chain employs TRBV7-9 and TRBJ2-7; 8 nucleotides match TRBD1. Germline lookup yields CDR1 SEHNR and CDR2 FQNEAQ (reference sequence). The V gene end was trimmed by 3 bases and the J gene end by 4 bases; junction bases not matched to a gene: 5. The CDR3 has 14 residues. As DNA, the CDR3 is TGTGCCAGCAGCTTTGCGCAGGGGGCGTACGAGCAGTACTTC. It codes for CASSFAQGAYEQYF. The full variable domain, completed using reference TRBV7-9 and TRBJ2-7, is DTGVSQNPRHKITKRGQNVTFRCDPISEHNRLYWYRQTLGQGPEFLTYFQNEAQLEKSRLLSDRFSAERPKGSFSTLEIQRTEQGDSAMYLCASSFAQGAYEQYFGPGTRLTVT.

There are a few counts of this clone. The CDR3 DNA follows: TGTGCCAGCAGCCAAGACGGGTCCCAGAACACAGATACGCAGTATTTT. Its translation is CASSQDGSQNTDTQYF. The chain links TRBV7-2 to TRBJ2-3; D is unresolved. The germline CDR1 and CDR2 sequences are SGHTA and FQGNSA. V was trimmed by 5 bases and J by 2 bases, leaving 17 bases between them. This CDR3 spans 16 amino acids.

This clone was counted between two and nine times. The chain couples TRBV19 to TRBJ2-3; D is unclear. This CDR3 is built from 13 residues. Trimming shortened V by 5 bases and J by 4 bases, and 10 bases separated the two germline ends. Looked up from germline, CDR1 is LNHDA and CDR2 is SQIVND (reference sequence). As DNA, the CDR3 is TGTGCCAGTAGTGCGTCGGTCCCAGATACGCAGTATTTT. Protein: CASSASVPDTQYF.